This T cell receptor (beta chain) was found in a study of OX40 agonist ivuxolimab in advanced cancers. Turning to the study itself: Antecedent anti-PD-1, anti-PD-L1 or anti-CTLA-4 therapy was permissible, with roughly 36% having received some.

TCRdb keeps only in-frame clones here, not all; method: immunoSEQ multiplex PCR. The top ten hold under 2% of the sample, which has approximately 84,000 clones, just over 85% seen once. Trimming took 5 bases from V and 5 from J, leaving 9 bases between them. Germline CDR1 and CDR2: SGHAT and FQNNGV. CDR3 length: 12 residues. The chain recombines TRBV11-2 with TRBJ2-5; D gene unclear. The sequenced sample was CD4+ or CD8+ T cells sorted from blood, obtained in a trial of the OX40 agonist ivuxolimab. The sequence derives from an adult with an advanced solid tumor such as melanoma, head and neck, liver or kidney cancer. In DNA form, the CDR3 reads TGTGCCAGCAGCGATACACGGGAGACCCAGTACTTC. Translated: CASSDTRETQYF.